This is a list of T cell receptor beta chains from one sample in a study of blood T cell repertoires in COVID-19. The assay was immunoSEQ multiplex PCR, and TCRdb's table has in-frame clones only and misses some. The data hold about 110,000 clones, with 75% to 85% observed a single time. The material sequenced was peripheral blood. The receptors come from a woman aged 60 to 75 with acute or convalescent COVID-19. Both conserved end residues are part of each CDR3.

TRBJ1-3,TRBV6-5,CASIIQGSGNTIYF
TRBJ2-7,TRBV11-2,CASSLAQAQTYEQYF
TRBJ2-7,TRBV19,CASREDGNYEQYF
TRBJ1-5,TRBV3-1/TRBV3-2,CASSQDGTGQNQPQHF
TRBJ2-7,TRBV7-2,CASSSSAYEQYF
TRBJ1-1,TRBV27,CASSLRQSAGTEAFF
TRBJ1-3,TRBV7-9,CASSLSAQAGRNTIYF
TRBJ1-1,TRBV18,CASSSGFEAFF
TRBJ1-3,TRBV4-3,CASSQDSSGNTIYF
TRBJ2-7,TRBV12-3/TRBV12-4,CASSRGQYYEQYF
TRBJ1-4,TRBV7-9,CASSLARDRGGEKLFF
TRBJ2-3,TRBV27,CASSSPPRGRITDTQYF
TRBJ1-2,TRBV7-2,CASSPSGSLGDYGYTF
TRBJ2-3,TRBV24-1,CATSDVVQAGGTDTQYF
TRBJ2-5,TRBV7-9,CASSFRGRGETQYF
TRBJ2-3,TRBV5-5,CASSFYSVSSTDTQYF
TRBJ2-5,TRBV24-1,CAAAGNQETQYF
TRBJ2-2,TRBV5-1,CASSLGQLGGELFF
TRBJ2-7,TRBV12-3/TRBV12-4,CASSFNRVIEQYF
TRBJ1-1,TRBV28,CASSLGTERTEAFF
TRBJ2-7,TRBV6-6,CASSYSGTGTYEQYF
TRBJ1-2,TRBV27,CASSLQGNYGYTF
TRBJ1-2,TRBV4-3,CASSQDRSRDNYGYTF
TRBJ2-7,TRBV6-6,CASRKGDEQYF
TRBJ1-1,TRBV5-4,CASSPKRQGLSTEAFF
TRBJ1-5,TRBV23-1,CASSQADNQPQHF
TRBJ2-1,TRBV9,CASSVNPRDEQFF
TRBJ2-3,TRBV9,CASSVSGSATDTQYF
TRBJ1-4,TRBV18,CASSPGDRGQVF
TRBJ1-3,TRBV30,CAWSVPGGGDTIYF
TRBJ2-3,TRBV12-3/TRBV12-4,CASRPYRADTQYF